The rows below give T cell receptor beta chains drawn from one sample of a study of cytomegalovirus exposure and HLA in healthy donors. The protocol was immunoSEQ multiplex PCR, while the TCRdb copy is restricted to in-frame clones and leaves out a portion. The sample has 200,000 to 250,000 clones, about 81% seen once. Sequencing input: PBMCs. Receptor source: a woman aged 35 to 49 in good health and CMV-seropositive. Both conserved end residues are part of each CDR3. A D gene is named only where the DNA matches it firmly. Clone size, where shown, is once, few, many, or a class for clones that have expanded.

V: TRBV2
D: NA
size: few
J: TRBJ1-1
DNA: TGTGCCAGCAGCCTGGCTGGGGGGGGAACCACTGAAGCTTTCTTT
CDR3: CASSLAGGGTTEAFF

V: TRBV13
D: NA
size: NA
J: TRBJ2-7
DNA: TGTGCCAGCAGCTCTGTATCAAACGAGCAGTACTTC
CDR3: CASSSVSNEQYF

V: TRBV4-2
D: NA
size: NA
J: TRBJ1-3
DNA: TGTGCCAGCAGCCGACTCCAGGGGCAAGGAGAAAACACCATATATTTT
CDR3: CASSRLQGQGENTIYF

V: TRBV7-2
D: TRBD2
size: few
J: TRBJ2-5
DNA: TGTGCCAGCAGCCCCCCACCGGGGGGAGAGACCCAGTACTTC
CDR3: CASSPPPGGETQYF

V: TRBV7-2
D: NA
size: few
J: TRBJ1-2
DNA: TGTGCCAGCAGTATAGGGGGTAATAGGGGCTACACCTTC
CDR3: CASSIGGNRGYTF

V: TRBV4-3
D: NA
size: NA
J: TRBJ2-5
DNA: TGCGCCAGCAGCCAAGAAGGAGTAGGGACCCAGTACTTC
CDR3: CASSQEGVGTQYF

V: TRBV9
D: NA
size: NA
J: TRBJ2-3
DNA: TGTGCCAGCAGCGTAGCGGGGATGTATACGCAGTATTTT
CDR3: CASSVAGMYTQYF

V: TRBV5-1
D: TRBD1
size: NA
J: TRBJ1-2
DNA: TGCGCCAGCAGCTCCGGGGGGACAGGGCTGACCTATGGCTACACCTTC
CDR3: CASSSGGTGLTYGYTF

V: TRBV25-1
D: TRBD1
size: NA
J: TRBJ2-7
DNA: TGTGCCAGCAGTGAATATGAGGGACAGGTCTCCTACGAGCAGTACTTC
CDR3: CASSEYEGQVSYEQYF

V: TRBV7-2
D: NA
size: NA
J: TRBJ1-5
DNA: TGTGCCAGCAGCCCAAAGGACTCCCCCAATCAGCCCCAGCATTTT
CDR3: CASSPKDSPNQPQHF

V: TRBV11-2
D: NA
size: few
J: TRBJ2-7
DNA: TGTGCCAGCAGCCAGTTGGGGGGAATTCTGTACTTC
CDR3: CASSQLGGILYF

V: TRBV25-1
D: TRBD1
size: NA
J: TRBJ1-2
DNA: TGTGCCAGCAGTGTCGGGACAGGGTATGGCTACACCTTC
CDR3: CASSVGTGYGYTF

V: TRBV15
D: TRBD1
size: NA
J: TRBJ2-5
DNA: TGTGCCACCGGACAGGGGGGATTGGGGACCCAGTACTTC
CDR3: CATGQGGLGTQYF

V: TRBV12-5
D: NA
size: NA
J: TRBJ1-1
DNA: TGTGCTAGTGGTTTGTATACTGAAGCTTTCTTT
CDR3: CASGLYTEAFF

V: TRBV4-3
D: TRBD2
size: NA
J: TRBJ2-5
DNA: TGCGCCAGCAGCCAGGGACTAGTAGTCCAAGAGACCCAGTACTTC
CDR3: CASSQGLVVQETQYF

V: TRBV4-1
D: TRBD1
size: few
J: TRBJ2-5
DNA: TGCGCCAGCAGCCAACCGGACAGGCTCCAAGAGACCCAGTACTTC
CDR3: CASSQPDRLQETQYF

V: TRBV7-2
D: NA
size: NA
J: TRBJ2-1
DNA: TGTGCCAGCAGCTTTTCTTACAATGAGCAGTTCTTC
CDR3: CASSFSYNEQFF

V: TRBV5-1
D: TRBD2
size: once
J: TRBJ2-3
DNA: TGCGCCAGCAGCACGGGACTAGCGGGGGGGCCCACAGATACGCAGTATTTT
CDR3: CASSTGLAGGPTDTQYF

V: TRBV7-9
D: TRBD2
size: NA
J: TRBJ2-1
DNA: TGTGCCAGCAGCCCCGGACTAGCCTACAATGAGCAGTTCTTC
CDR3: CASSPGLAYNEQFF

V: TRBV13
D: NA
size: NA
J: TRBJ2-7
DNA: TGTGCCAGCAGCTTAGGAGACAGGTCCGAGCAGTACTTC
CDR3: CASSLGDRSEQYF

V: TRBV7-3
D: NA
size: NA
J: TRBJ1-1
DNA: TGTGCCAGCAGCTCTTACAGGACAAGCACTGAAGCTTTCTTT
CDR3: CASSSYRTSTEAFF

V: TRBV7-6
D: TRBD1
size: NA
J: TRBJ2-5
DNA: TGTGCCAGCAGCGGCAGCTCGAACAGGGGGCGCGGAGAGACCCAGTACTTC
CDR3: CASSGSSNRGRGETQYF

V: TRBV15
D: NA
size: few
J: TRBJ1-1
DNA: TGTGCCACCAGCAGAGTTCGGCGAGGGGGCACTGAAGCTTTCTTT
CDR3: CATSRVRRGGTEAFF

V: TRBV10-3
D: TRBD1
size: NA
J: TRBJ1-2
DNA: TGTGCCATCGCGGGACAGGGGGGAAGCTACACCTTC
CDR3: CAIAGQGGSYTF

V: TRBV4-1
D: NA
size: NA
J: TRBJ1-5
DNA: TGCGCCAGCAGGCGGGGCTATGGGGGGGCAACCGACGAAGTTCATTTT
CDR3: CASRRGYGGATDEVHF

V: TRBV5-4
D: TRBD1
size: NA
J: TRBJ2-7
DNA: TGTGCCAGCAGCTGGGGACAGACAACCTACGAGCAGTACTTC
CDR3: CASSWGQTTYEQYF

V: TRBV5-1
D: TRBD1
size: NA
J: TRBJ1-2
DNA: TGCGCCAGCAGCGTAACAGGGGATACTGGCTACACCTTC
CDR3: CASSVTGDTGYTF

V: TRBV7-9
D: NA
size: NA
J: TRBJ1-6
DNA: TGTTCCAGCAGCCCCGGACAGACTGAACCCTATTCACCCCTCCACTTT
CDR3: CSSSPGQTEPYSPLHF

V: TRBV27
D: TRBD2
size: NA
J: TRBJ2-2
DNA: TGTGCCAGCAGTTTACTGGGACTAGCGGGTACGAACACCGGGGAGCTGTTTTTT
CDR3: CASSLLGLAGTNTGELFF

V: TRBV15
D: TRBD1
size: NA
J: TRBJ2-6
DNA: TGTGCCACCAGCAGAGGGGGACAGTCTGGGGCCAACGTCCTGACTTTC
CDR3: CATSRGGQSGANVLTF

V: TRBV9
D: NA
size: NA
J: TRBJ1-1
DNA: TGTGCCAGCAGCTTCGACATCGGGACACCCAGGGGAAACACTGAAGCTTTCTTT
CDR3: CASSFDIGTPRGNTEAFF

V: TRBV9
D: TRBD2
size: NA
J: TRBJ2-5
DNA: TGTGCCACCTCATTGGGGAGCGGGGGGTACCAAGAGACCCAGTACTTC
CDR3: CATSLGSGGYQETQYF

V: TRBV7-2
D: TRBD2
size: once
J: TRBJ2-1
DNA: TGTGCCAGCAGCTTACCGGGGGGTTACAATGAGCAGTTCTTC
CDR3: CASSLPGGYNEQFF

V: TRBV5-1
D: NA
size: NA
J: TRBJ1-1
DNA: TGCGCCAGCAGCTTGGCCATCGGGGTTAGGACTGAAGCTTTCTTT
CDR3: CASSLAIGVRTEAFF

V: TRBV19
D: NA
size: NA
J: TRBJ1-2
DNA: TGTGCCAGTGCCGCTCCCGGGACATGGTACTATGGCTACACCTTC
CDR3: CASAAPGTWYYGYTF

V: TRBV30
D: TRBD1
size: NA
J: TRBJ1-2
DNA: TGTGCCTGGACCTCACTGAGGACAGGGAAGGATGGCTACACCTTC
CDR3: CAWTSLRTGKDGYTF

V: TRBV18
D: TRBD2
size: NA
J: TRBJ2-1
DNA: TGTGCCAGCTCACCGACTAGCGGGCCCTACAATGAGCAGTTCTTC
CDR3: CASSPTSGPYNEQFF

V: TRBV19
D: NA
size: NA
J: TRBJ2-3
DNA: TGTGCCAGTAGTATTGGAGGGAGGGATACGCAGTATTTT
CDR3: CASSIGGRDTQYF

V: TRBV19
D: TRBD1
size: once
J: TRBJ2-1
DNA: TGTGCCAGTAGTAGGACAGGGGCTGAGCAGTTCTTC
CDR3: CASSRTGAEQFF

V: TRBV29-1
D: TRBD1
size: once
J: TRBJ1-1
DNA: TGCAGCACTGACAGGGTAAACACTGAAGCTTTCTTT
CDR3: CSTDRVNTEAFF

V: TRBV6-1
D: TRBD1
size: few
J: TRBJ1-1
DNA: TGTGCCAGCAGTGCCACGCGGGGACAGAGCGAAGCTTTCTTT
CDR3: CASSATRGQSEAFF

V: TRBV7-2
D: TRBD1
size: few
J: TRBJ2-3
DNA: TGTGCCTTCAGACAGGGGGCATCAGATACGCAGTATTTT
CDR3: CAFRQGASDTQYF